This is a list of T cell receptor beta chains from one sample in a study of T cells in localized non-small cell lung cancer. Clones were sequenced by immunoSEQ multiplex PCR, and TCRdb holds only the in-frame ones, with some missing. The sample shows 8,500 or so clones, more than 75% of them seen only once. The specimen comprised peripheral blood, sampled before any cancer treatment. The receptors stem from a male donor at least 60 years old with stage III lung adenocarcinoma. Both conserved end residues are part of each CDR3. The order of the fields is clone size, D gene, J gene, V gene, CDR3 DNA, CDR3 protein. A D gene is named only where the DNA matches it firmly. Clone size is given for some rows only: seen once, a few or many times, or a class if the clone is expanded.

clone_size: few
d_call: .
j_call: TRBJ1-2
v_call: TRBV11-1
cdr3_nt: TGTGCCAGCAGCTTAGAAGAGCTCAGCTTCTATGGCTACACCTTC
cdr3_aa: CASSLEELSFYGYTF

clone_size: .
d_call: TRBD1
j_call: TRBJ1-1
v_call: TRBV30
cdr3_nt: TGTGCCTGGACTCTTACCGGGACAGCTAACACTGAAGCTTTCTTT
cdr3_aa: CAWTLTGTANTEAFF

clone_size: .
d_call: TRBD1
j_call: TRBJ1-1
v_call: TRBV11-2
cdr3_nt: TGTGCCAGCAGAAGGACAGGGGGCATAGCTTTCTTT
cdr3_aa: CASRRTGGIAFF

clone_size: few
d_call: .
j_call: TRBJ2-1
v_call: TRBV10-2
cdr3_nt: TGCGCCAGCAGTGACACCTACAATGAGCAGTTCTTC
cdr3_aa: CASSDTYNEQFF

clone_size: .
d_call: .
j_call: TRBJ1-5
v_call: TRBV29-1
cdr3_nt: TGCAGCGCTTCGGACGGGGTCAATCAGCCCCAGCATTTT
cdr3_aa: CSASDGVNQPQHF

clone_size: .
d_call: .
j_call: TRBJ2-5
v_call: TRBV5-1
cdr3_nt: TGCGCCAGCAGCTTATTACAGGTGGAGACCCAGTACTTC
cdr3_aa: CASSLLQVETQYF

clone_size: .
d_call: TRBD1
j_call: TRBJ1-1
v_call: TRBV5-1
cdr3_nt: TGCGCCAGCAGCTTAGACAGGGCGAACACTGAAGCTTTCTTT
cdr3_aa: CASSLDRANTEAFF

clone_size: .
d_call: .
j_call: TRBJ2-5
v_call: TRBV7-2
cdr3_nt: TGTGCCAGCAGCTCAAAAGGTGGTAGCGGTTATTGGGCCCAGTACTTC
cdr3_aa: CASSSKGGSGYWAQYF

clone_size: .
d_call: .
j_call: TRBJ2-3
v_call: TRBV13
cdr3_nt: TGTGCCAGCAGCTTAAGCTACACAGATACGCAGTATTTT
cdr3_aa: CASSLSYTDTQYF

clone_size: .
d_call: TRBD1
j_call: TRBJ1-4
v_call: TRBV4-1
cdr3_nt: TGCGCCAGCAGCCGGACCCAGGGACAGGGGGCGTCTAATGAAAAACTGTTTTTT
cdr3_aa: CASSRTQGQGASNEKLFF

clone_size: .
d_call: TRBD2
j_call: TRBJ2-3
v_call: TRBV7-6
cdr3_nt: TGTGCCAGCAGCTACGAGCGGGAGGGTACAGATACGCAGTATTTT
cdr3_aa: CASSYEREGTDTQYF

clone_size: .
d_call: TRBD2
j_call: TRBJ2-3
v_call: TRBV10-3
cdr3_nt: TGTGCCATCACCCCTAAAGGACTGGCTAGCGGGGCTAGCACAGATACGCAGTATTTT
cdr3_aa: CAITPKGLASGASTDTQYF

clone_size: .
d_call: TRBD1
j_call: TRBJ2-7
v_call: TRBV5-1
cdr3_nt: TGCGCCAGCAGCTCCCGGGACAGCCGGATCAACTACGAGCAGTACTTC
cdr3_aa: CASSSRDSRINYEQYF

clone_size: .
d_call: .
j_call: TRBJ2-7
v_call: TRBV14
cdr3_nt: TGTGCCAGCAGCCAACGCCGCGGAGGCCCCTACGAGCAGTACTTC
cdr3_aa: CASSQRRGGPYEQYF

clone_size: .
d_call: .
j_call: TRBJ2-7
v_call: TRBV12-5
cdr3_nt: TGTGCTAGTGGTTTGAGGTACATTACCTACGAGCAGTACTTC
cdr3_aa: CASGLRYITYEQYF

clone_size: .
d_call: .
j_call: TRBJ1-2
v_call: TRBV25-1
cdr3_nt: TGTGCCAGCAGCCGAGGCGTCAGGGCCATAGAGGTAGATGGCTACACCTTC
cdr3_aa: CASSRGVRAIEVDGYTF

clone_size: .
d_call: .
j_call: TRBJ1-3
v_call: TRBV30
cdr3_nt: TGTGCCTGGACCCCTCGGAACACCATATATTTT
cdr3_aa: CAWTPRNTIYF